This T cell receptor (beta chain) was captured by sequencing in a study of T cell clones after liver transplantation. Study information: Three of the eight recipients were HCV-positive; the rest had non-autoimmune, non-viral transplant indications. Draws occurred before transplant, before withdrawal, and after complete or failed withdrawal.

Sequencing used immunoSEQ multiplex PCR; TCRdb keeps in-frame clones, though not all of them. The table includes roughly 100,000 clones, more than 75% detected once. Notes on the study in general: Low donor cell numbers restricted donor-reactive repertoire measurement in two subjects. Graft donor-reactive T cells possibly entered the graft instead of undergoing deletion.

Notes on this clone: Its antigen is not identified.

Germline lookup yields CDR1 SGHDT and CDR2 YYEEEE. The V end was cut by 0 bases, the J end by 1 base, with 13 bases between. The CDR3 sequence is 16 residues long. The chain is built from TRBV5-6 and TRBJ2-5; D ambiguous. The material sequenced was CD4+ T cells from blood, taken before liver transplant. The TCR originated in a human donor who received a liver transplant. DNA for the CDR3: TGTGCCAGCAGCTTGGGCAGTCTAACTATCCAAGAGACCCAGTACTTC. Translating it yields CASSLGSLTIQETQYF.